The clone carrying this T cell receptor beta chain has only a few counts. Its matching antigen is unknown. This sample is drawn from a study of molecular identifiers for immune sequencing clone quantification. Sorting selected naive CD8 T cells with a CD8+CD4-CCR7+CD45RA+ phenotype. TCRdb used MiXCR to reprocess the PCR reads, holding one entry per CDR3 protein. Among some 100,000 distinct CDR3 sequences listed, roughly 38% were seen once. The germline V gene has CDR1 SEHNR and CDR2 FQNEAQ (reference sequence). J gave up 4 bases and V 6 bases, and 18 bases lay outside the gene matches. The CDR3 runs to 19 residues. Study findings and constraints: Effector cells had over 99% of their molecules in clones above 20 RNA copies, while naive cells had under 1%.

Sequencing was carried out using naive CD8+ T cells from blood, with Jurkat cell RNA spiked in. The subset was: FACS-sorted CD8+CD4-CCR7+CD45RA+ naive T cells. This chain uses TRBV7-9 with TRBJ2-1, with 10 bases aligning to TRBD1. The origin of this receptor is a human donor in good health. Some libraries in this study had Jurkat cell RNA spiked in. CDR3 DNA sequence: TGTGCCAGCAGGTGGACAGGGGGATCAGCGGGAGAAACTTACAATGAGCAGTTCTTC. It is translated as CASRWTGGSAGETYNEQFF.